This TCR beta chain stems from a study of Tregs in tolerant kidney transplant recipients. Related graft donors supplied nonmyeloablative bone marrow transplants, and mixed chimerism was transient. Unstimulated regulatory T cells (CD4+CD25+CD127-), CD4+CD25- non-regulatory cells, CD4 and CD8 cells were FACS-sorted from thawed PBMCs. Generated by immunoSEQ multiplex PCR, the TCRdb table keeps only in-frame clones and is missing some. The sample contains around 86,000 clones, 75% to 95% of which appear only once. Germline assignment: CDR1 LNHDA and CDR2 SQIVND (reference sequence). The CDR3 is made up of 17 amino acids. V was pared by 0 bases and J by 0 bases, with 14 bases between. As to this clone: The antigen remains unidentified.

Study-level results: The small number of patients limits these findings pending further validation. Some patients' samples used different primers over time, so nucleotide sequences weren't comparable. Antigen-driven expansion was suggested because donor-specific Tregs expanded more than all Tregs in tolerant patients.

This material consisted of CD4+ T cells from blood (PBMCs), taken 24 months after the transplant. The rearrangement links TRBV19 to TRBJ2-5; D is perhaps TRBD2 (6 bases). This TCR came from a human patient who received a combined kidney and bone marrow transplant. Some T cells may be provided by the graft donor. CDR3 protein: CASSIEGAGKYQETQYF. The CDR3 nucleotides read TGTGCCAGTAGTATAGAAGGAGCGGGCAAGTACCAAGAGACCCAGTACTTC.